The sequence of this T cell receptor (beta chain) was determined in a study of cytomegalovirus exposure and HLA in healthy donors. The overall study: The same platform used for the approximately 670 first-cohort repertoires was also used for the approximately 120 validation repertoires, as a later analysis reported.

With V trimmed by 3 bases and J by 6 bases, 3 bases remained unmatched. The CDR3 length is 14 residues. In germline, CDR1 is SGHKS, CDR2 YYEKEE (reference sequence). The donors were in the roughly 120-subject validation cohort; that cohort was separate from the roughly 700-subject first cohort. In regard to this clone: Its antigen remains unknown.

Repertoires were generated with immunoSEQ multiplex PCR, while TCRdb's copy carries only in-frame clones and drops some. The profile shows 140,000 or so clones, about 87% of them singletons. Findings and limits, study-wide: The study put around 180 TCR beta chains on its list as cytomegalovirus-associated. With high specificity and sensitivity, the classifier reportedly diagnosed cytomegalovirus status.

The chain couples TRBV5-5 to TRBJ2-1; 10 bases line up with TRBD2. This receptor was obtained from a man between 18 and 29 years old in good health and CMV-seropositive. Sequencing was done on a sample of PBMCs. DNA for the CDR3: TGTGCCAGCAGCTGGGGACTAGCGCGCAATGAGCAGTTCTTC. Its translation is CASSWGLARNEQFF.